These 23 T cell receptor beta chains were all obtained from the same sample, sequenced in a study of identical twins. Each CDR3 protein gets one entry after TCRdb re-called the 5' RACE reads with MiXCR. The sample records under 350,000 distinct CDR3 sequences, around 9.7% being singletons. In addition, the sample was reused for a study of yellow fever vaccine responses in identical twins.

Sequenced input: CD8+ T cells sorted from blood. These receptors came from a woman aged 18-29 years in good health.

The genes are TRBV20-1 and TRBJ2-7, with 9 bases that match TRBD1. Trimming removed 2 bases from V and 7 bases from J; junction bases left unmatched: 21. CDR3 size: 18 residues. Germline loops: CDR1 DFQATT, CDR2 SNEGSKA (reference sequence). In nucleotides, the CDR3 is TGCAGTGCTAGACCCATATCCCGGGACAGGGCCCCCTTTAAAGAGCAGTACTTC. Translation: CSARPISRDRAPFKEQYF.

The rearrangement links TRBV7-8 to TRBJ2-3; D not certain. Germline-derived CDR1 and CDR2 are SGHVS and FQNEAQ. The CDR3 totals 14 residues. The V end was cut by 5 bases, the J end by 0 bases, with 9 bases between. In DNA form, the CDR3 reads TGTGCCAGCAGCCGCCGAGAGAGCACAGATACGCAGTATTTT. Encoded protein: CASSRRESTDTQYF.

This clonotype has a handful of counts. The chain has TRBV7-9 and TRBJ2-2, with D possibly TRBD1 on 6 matching bases. Trimming removed 1 base at V and 4 bases at J, with 16 bases between. CDR3 length: 17 amino acids. Germline CDR1 reads SEHNR; CDR2 reads FQNEAQ (reference sequence). CDR3 nucleotide sequence: TGTGCCAGCAGCTTAGACGGGCCGGCAGGGGCCACCGGGGAGCTGTTTTTT. Its protein product is CASSLDGPAGATGELFF.

This sequence joins TRBV6-1 and TRBJ2-3, with TRBD2 matching 7 bases. After removal of 8 bases from V and 0 bases from J, the junction contained 5 bases not matched to a gene. This CDR3 region has 14 residues. Germline CDR1 reads MNHNS; CDR2 reads SASEGT. For the CDR3, the DNA is TGTGCCAGCGCCACTAGCGTAAGCACAGATACGCAGTATTTT. Encoded protein: CASATSVSTDTQYF.

The sample holds a few counts of this clonotype. In nucleotides, the CDR3 is TGTGCCAGCAGCCCGGGAGCAATGACAGGGGCTACTAATGAAAAACTGTTTTTT. Translation: CASSPGAMTGATNEKLFF. V usage is TRBV11-1 and J usage is TRBJ1-4; 8 bases fit TRBD1. Germline loops: CDR1 SGHAT, CDR2 FQDESV (reference sequence). The ends lost 5 bases at V and 2 bases at J; junction bases unmatched: 13. CDR3 length: 18 residues.

Only a few counts were recorded for this clonotype. The V gene is TRBV24-1, the J gene TRBJ2-5; 13 bases fit TRBD2. The CDR3 loop spans 19 amino acids. CDR1 and CDR2 (germline): KGHDR, SFDVKD. V lost 2 bases, J lost 0 bases, and 8 bases stayed unmatched. The CDR3 here is CATSDYGGLAGPHQETQYF. The CDR3 region has the DNA TGTGCCACCAGTGATTATGGGGGACTAGCGGGACCTCACCAAGAGACCCAGTACTTC.

A word on this clonotype: An end of the junction does not agree with germline; a read error may underlie this. The chain combines TRBV12-3 or TRBV12-4 with TRBJ2-6; D is perhaps TRBD2 (6 bases). The CDR3 is made up of 18 amino acids. Here the CDR3 DNA reads TGTACCAGCAGTTTTGATGCGGAGGGCCCCCCTGGGGCCAACGTCCTGACTTTC. It specifies CTSSFDAEGPPGANVLTF.

This sequence joins TRBV24-1 and TRBJ2-3; no reliable D call. Germline lookup yields CDR1 KGHDR and CDR2 SFDVKD. The CDR3 is 13 amino acids. With 10 bases removed from V and 6 bases from J, the gap between germline ends came to 16 bases. CDR3 coding DNA: TGTGCCACGGGAAGGAGTGAAGTGGATACGCAGTATTTT. Translated, it gives CATGRSEVDTQYF.

This clonotype came up a few times. This rearrangement joins TRBV7-9 to TRBJ2-1; D may correspond to TRBD1 or TRBD2 (5 bases each). Germline values: CDR1 SEHNR, CDR2 FQNEAQ (reference sequence). The V gene lost 5 bases and the J gene lost 3 bases, with 20 bases spanning the gap. There are 17 residues in the CDR3. The CDR3 nucleotides are TGTGCCAGCAGCGCGCGGGCCTTAGAGGGGCACTACAATGAGCAGTTCTTC. Its protein is CASSARALEGHYNEQFF.

The rearrangement links TRBV7-9 to TRBJ2-5; D ambiguous. The CDR3 is 12 residues long. Germline V CDR1 and CDR2: SEHNR, FQNEAQ (reference sequence). V was clipped by 5 bases and J by 1 base, with 5 bases between them. This chain's CDR3 is CASSPIQETQYF. The CDR3 bases are TGTGCCAGCAGCCCCATCCAAGAGACCCAGTACTTC.

This clonotype was recorded at least ten times. The CDR3 sequence: CASSLYLGSSYNEQFF. CDR3 nucleotides: TGTGCCAGCAGTTTATACCTGGGAAGCTCCTACAATGAGCAGTTCTTC. V usage is TRBV28 and J usage is TRBJ2-1; D uncertain. This CDR3 comprises 16 residues. Germline loops: CDR1 MDHEN, CDR2 SYDVKM. The ends were cut back, 1 base at V and 0 bases at J, with 10 bases in the middle.

This clonotype was counted a few times. The genes are TRBV6-1 and TRBJ2-1; 10 bases align to TRBD2. CDR3 length equals 15 residues. The germline gives CDR1 MNHNS, CDR2 SASEGT. Trimming at V came to 6 bases and at J to 4 bases, leaving 6 bases not matched to a gene. The CDR3, as DNA: TGTGCCAGCAGGCACGGGACTAGCGAATACAATGAGCAGTTCTTC. It specifies CASRHGTSEYNEQFF.

This chain links TRBV6-5 with TRBJ2-1; maybe TRBD2 (5 bases). This CDR3 spans 14 amino acids. CDR1 and CDR2 (germline): MNHEY, SVGAGI. V was clipped by 2 bases and J by 4 bases, with 9 bases between them. The CDR3 nucleotides read TGTGCCAGCAGTTACGTCAGGAGGTACAATGAGCAGTTCTTC. Translation gives CASSYVRRYNEQFF.

This clonotype was seen a handful of times. The V gene is TRBV7-9, the J gene TRBJ2-3, with TRBD2 identical over 8 bases. Losses at the gene ends were 4 bases for V and 6 bases for J; bases not matched to a gene: 9. This CDR3 is 15 amino acids long. Germline-derived CDR1 and CDR2 are SEHNR and FQNEAQ (reference sequence). CDR3 in DNA: TGTGCCAGCAGCTCCATGGGAGCGGGAGTGGATACGCAGTATTTT. This gives the protein CASSSMGAGVDTQYF.

The chain joins TRBV7-8 to TRBJ2-7; D is unclear. The CDR3 has 11 residues. Germline V gene sequence: CDR1 SGHVS, CDR2 FQNEAQ. V lost 8 bases and J lost 7, with 12 bases in between. CDR3 sequence: CASSEEGEQYF. The CDR3 nucleotides read TGTGCCAGCTCTGAAGAAGGGGAGCAGTACTTC.

This clonotype appeared a few times. The chain uses TRBV5-1 and TRBJ1-2; a possible D gene is TRBD1 (5 bases). The CDR3 contains 15 residues. The V end lost 2 bases, the J end lost 7 bases, and 18 bases lay between the germline ends. The V gene's germline CDR1 is SGHRS and CDR2 YFSETQ. The CDR3 DNA sequence: TGCGCCAGCAGCTTATCAGGGATTAGTCTTGGTGGCTACACCTTC. This codes for CASSLSGISLGGYTF.

This clonotype was detected many times. The V call is TRBV28, the J call TRBJ2-7, with 7 bases lining up with TRBD2. This CDR3 comprises 18 residues. The J segment lost 2 bases and the V segment lost 7 bases, leaving 20 bases of the junction unmatched. The germline gives CDR1 MDHEN, CDR2 SYDVKM. The CDR3 sequence: CASNPTWGGDLGPYEQYF. The CDR3 nucleotides are TGTGCCAGCAACCCTACTTGGGGAGGGGACCTGGGTCCCTACGAGCAGTACTTC.

The V gene is TRBV12-3 or TRBV12-4, the J gene TRBJ2-3; unclear D gene. The length of the CDR3 is 13 residues. Between the trimmed V and J ends, which lost 3 bases and 3 bases, there was a span of 7 bases. CDR3 coding DNA: TGTGCCAGCAGTTTCGAAGCGACAGATACGCAGTATTTT. It yields the protein CASSFEATDTQYF.

Many counts were recorded for this clonotype. The rearrangement uses TRBV7-9 and TRBJ2-7; TRBD1 matches 9 bases. Germline V gene data show CDR1 as SEHNR and CDR2 as FQNEAQ (reference sequence). V dropped 2 bases and J dropped 2; count of bases not matched to a gene: 1. This CDR3 spans 14 amino acids. The CDR3 here is CASSLWDRAYEQYF. Written as DNA, the CDR3 is TGTGCCAGCAGCTTATGGGACAGGGCCTACGAGCAGTACTTC.

The chain is built from TRBV15 and TRBJ2-7; 7 positions agree with TRBD2. This CDR3 has 15 residues. CDR1 is LNHNV and CDR2 is YYDKDF in the germline V gene (reference sequence). After removal of 0 bases from V and 1 base from J, the junction contained 3 bases not matched to a gene. CDR3 sequence reads: CATSRERGSSYEQYF. DNA for the CDR3: TGTGCCACCAGCAGAGAGCGGGGGTCTTCCTACGAGCAGTACTTC.

Many counts were recorded for this clonotype. The rearrangement uses TRBV4-3 and TRBJ2-7; D gene unclear. Germline assignment: CDR1 LGHNA and CDR2 YSLEER. V shed 0 bases and J shed 2 bases, with 11 bases lying between them. The CDR3 is made up of 15 amino acids. This CDR3 reads CASSQEPEEAYEQYF. The CDR3 region has the DNA TGCGCCAGCAGCCAAGAACCGGAAGAGGCCTACGAGCAGTACTTC.

This clonotype was detected only a few times. The V gene is TRBV6-2 or TRBV6-3, the J gene TRBJ2-5; maybe TRBD2 (6 bases). With 7 bases removed from V and 1 base from J, the gap between germline ends came to 10 bases. The CDR3 totals 13 residues. Germline V CDR1 and CDR2: MNHEY, SVGEGT. The DNA for the CDR3 is TGTGCCAGCAAGAGGGACTTCCAAGAGACCCAGTACTTC. It encodes CASKRDFQETQYF.

This clonotype was detected once. The chain employs TRBV27 and TRBJ1-4; 7 nucleotides align to TRBD1. Germline assignment: CDR1 MNHEY and CDR2 SMNVEV (reference sequence). Trimming took 8 bases from V and 3 from J; bases not matched to a gene: 6. The CDR3 runs to 14 residues. The CDR3 spells CASGQTGSNEKLFF. DNA for the CDR3: TGTGCCAGCGGTCAGACAGGGTCTAATGAAAAACTGTTTTTT.